This T cell receptor (beta chain) was retrieved from a study of T cell responses to AZD1222 COVID-19 vaccine (dated by TCRdb to about 2021). Study-wide context: AZD1222 recipients given second doses at about 4 weeks or at about 12 weeks were pooled, since spike-specific TCR depth and breadth were not found to differ between the two schedules. TCR sequencing was performed for approximately 240 trial participants, of whom around 200 were given two doses of AZD1222 and around 25 were given two doses of MenACWY control vaccine. Enrollment into the trials was organized by age into subgroups of 18-55, 56-69 and 70-plus years, and those subgroups contained about 160, 30 and 59 TCR-sequenced participants, respectively. The investigation overall reported the following: The whole spike protein was spanned by vaccine-associated CD4 TCRs, and dominant responses were seen in regions 160-218 and 743-854. No day 14 peak-response samples were available, so repertoires were characterized only after the peak T cell response. Epitopes outside the regions mutated in the B.1.351 and B.1.1.7 variants were reportedly recognized by nearly half of the unique spike-specific TCRs. Most participants were white British and females outnumbered males, and the authors suggested that clonal diversity may have been underestimated. The 56-69-year group was small, and its depth increase did not reach significance, likely because of low power. After two AZD1222 doses, both the breadth and the depth of spike-specific TCRs were significantly higher than at day 0 and than in MenACWY recipients. Conclusions about previously exposed vaccinees are limited, since just 6 or 7 AZD1222 recipients were seropositive for SARS-CoV-2 at baseline.

The CDR3 regions of human TCRbeta chains were analyzed by immunosequencing. The authors' pipeline ran thus. TCRs in the repertoires were compared against a reference library of SARS-CoV-2-specific TCRs that had been generated with the MIRA antigen-specificity platform. Breadth was defined as the fraction of unique TCRs that were SARS-CoV-2-associated, and depth was defined as the fraction of total T cells that were SARS-CoV-2-associated. Using the MIRA data, every spike-specific TCR was mapped to the spike region that the TCR reacted to and assigned to either a CD4 or a CD8 class. Log10-transformed breadth and depth values were compared by one-way ANOVA with Sidak's multiple comparisons tests. TCRdb carries this immuneACCESS record with in-frame sequences only. Its versions omit some clonotypes, under half of them owing to an unresolved V gene in the studies checked, with the rest unexplained. D and trimming were read from the DNA, whereas the V and J calls and clone size are those reported in that table. Within this sample are roughly 55,000 clones, with roughly 90% of them counted one time only. The top ten constitute less than 2% of the sample.

The time point label, as the study defines it: baseline before first vaccination. Samples from vaccinated people were obtained from the UK trials COV001 and COV002, which included a single-blind randomized controlled phase 2/3 trial of AZD1222 (ChAdOx1 nCoV-19) in healthy adults. For TCRbeta chain sequencing, PBMC samples from trial participants were taken at day 0 and at day 28 after the second dose. CDR1 and CDR2 are drawn from the germline V gene: KGHSH, LQKENI. Its CDR3 holds 14 amino acids, cysteine through phenylalanine. Only CDR3 DNA is held: 42 bases, read in frame from base 1. The V and J ends are trimmed by 4 bases and 6 bases, leaving 12 bases between them. Regarding this clone: It has no known antigen specificity. It has no much larger one-base neighbor in the sample; base qualities were not kept.

The V and J segments used are TRBV18 and TRBJ2-2, and possibly TRBD2, on 6 matching bases. This sequence was found in an adult in good health. The material sequenced was peripheral blood, taken on day 0 of AZD1222 vaccination. The CDR3 in this case is CASSLMRDSGELFF. The DNA sequence follows: TGTGCCAGCTCACTGATGAGGGACTCCGGGGAGCTGTTTTTT. The CDR3, completed at both ends by the reference TRBV18 and TRBJ2-2 genes, gives the full variable domain NAGVMQNPRHLVRRRGQEARLRCSPMKGHSHVYWYRQLPEEGLKFMVYLQKENIIDESGMPKERFSAEFPKEGPSILRIQQVVRGDSAAYFCASSLMRDSGELFFGEGSRLTVL.